This TCR beta chain was recovered during a study of CD8 T cells in ankylosing spondylitis. Broader study findings: Significantly higher representation of disease-linked clones was reported for matched ankylosing spondylitis synovial fluid.

The CDR3 has 14 residues. V dropped 6 bases and J dropped 4; count of bases not matched to a gene: 9. Germline assignment: CDR1 MDHEN and CDR2 SYDVKM. A quantitative 5'-RACE method, one with molecular barcodes, was used to make TCR beta libraries. TCRdb recomputed calls from the 5' RACE reads with MiXCR, one row per CDR3 protein. The sample lists a few hundred thousand distinct CDR3 sequences, about 20% occurring once. Of note for this clonotype: Its antigen is currently unknown.

The receptor's source is a male donor with ankylosing spondylitis or in good health (not recorded which). Source material: blood, either unsorted or a sorted T cell fraction (not recorded which). The gene calls are TRBV28 and TRBJ2-7; TRBD1 aligns across 7 bases. CDR3 DNA: TGTGCCAGCAGAACGACAGGGTTCGGGTACGAGCAGTACTTC. Its translation is CASRTTGFGYEQYF. Together with reference TRBV28 and TRBJ2-7, the CDR3 gives the full variable domain: DVKVTQSSRYLVKRTGEKVFLECVQDMDHENMFWYRQDPGLGLRLIYFSYDVKMKEKGDIPEGYSVSREKKERFSLILESASTNQTSMYLCASRTTGFGYEQYFGPGTRLTVT.